A single sample is the source of the 18 T cell receptor beta chains below, sequenced in a study of shared clonotypes between healthy human individuals. Sequencing was performed with immunoSEQ multiplex PCR; in TCRdb, only in-frame clones are kept and a portion is missing. Among roughly 1,800,000 clones, over 85% were seen once, and the ten largest hold around 1%. As defined, naive CD8 cells were CD45RO-negative and positively selected for CCR7, with terminally differentiated effector memory CD45RA+ cells excluded. Input material: naive CD8+ T cells sorted from blood. The receptors shown here come from a man aged 18-30 years in good health.

The rearrangement joins TRBV9 to TRBJ1-3; 8 bases agree with TRBD1. Per germline, CDR1 SGDLS and CDR2 YYNGEE. Trimming took 0 bases from V and 1 from J; bases not matched to a gene: 3. The CDR3 loop spans 16 amino acids. Here the CDR3 DNA reads TGTGCCAGCAGCGTAGAATGGACAGGGTCTGGAAACACCATATATTTT. Its translation: CASSVEWTGSGNTIYF.

The V gene is TRBV13, the J gene TRBJ2-1, with TRBD1 matching over 7 bases. The CDR3 spans 15 residues. Unmatched junction bases numbered 9, after V lost 4 bases and J lost 6 bases. Per the germline V gene, CDR1 is PRHDT and CDR2 is FYEKMQ (reference sequence). CDR3 in amino acids: CASSSNRGEVNEQFF. The DNA of the CDR3 is TGTGCCAGCAGCTCCAACAGGGGAGAAGTCAATGAGCAGTTCTTC. Filled out from reference TRBV13 and TRBJ2-1, the complete variable domain reads AAGVIQSPRHLIKEKRETATLKCYPIPRHDTVYWYQQGPGQDPQFLISFYEKMQSDKGSIPDRFSAQQFSDYHSELNMSSLELGDSALYFCASSSNRGEVNEQFFGPGTRLTVL.

In the case of this clone: This CDR3 is also generated by other DNA sequences in the sample. The chain recombines TRBV7-9 with TRBJ2-2; D call uncertain. The CDR3 is 12 residues long. Trimming shortened V by 3 bases and J by 5 bases, and 4 bases separated the two germline ends. Germline V CDR1 and CDR2: SEHNR, FQNEAQ (reference sequence). The CDR3 DNA reads as TGTGCCAGCAGCTTGGAAACCGGGGAGCTGTTTTTT. Translated, it gives CASSLETGELFF.

In regard to this clone: The sample carries other DNA sequences with the same CDR3. The rearrangement links TRBV6-1 to TRBJ2-7; the D is unclear. The CDR3 is made up of 11 amino acids. CDR1 MNHNS and CDR2 SASEGT come from the germline V gene. V was shortened by 6 bases and J by 3 bases, with 6 bases between the two germline ends. The CDR3 sequence: CASSQIYEQYF. The CDR3 coding sequence is TGTGCCAGCAGCCAGATCTACGAGCAGTACTTC.

J is TRBJ2-7 and V is TRBV4-1, with D possibly TRBD2 on 5 matching bases. The CDR3 contains 13 residues. Germline assignment: CDR1 MGHRA and CDR2 YSYEKL. The V gene lost 2 bases and the J gene lost 4 bases, with 9 bases spanning the gap. CDR3 coding DNA: TGCGCCAGCAGCCAACCCGGACTGTACGAGCAGTACTTC. Amino acid sequence: CASSQPGLYEQYF.

This clone is a singleton in its sample. The chain joins TRBV7-2 to TRBJ2-7, with 9 bases that match TRBD1. CDR1 is SGHTA and CDR2 is FQGNSA in the germline V gene. J gave up 0 bases and V 6 bases, and 3 bases lay outside the gene matches. The CDR3 runs 14 residues. In nucleotides, the CDR3 is TGTGCCAGCAGTGGGACAGGGATCTCCTACGAGCAGTACTTC. It is translated as CASSGTGISYEQYF.

Concerning this clone: The same CDR3 can be traced to other DNA sequences in this sample. This chain uses TRBV27 with TRBJ2-7; D not resolved. V lost 0 bases and J 0 bases, leaving 6 bases between the germline ends. In germline, CDR1 is MNHEY, CDR2 SMNVEV (reference sequence). The CDR3 has 14 amino acids. DNA for the CDR3: TGTGCCAGCAGTTTATCTGGGTCCTCCTACGAGCAGTACTTC. This encodes CASSLSGSSYEQYF.

The rearrangement joins TRBV6-1 to TRBJ2-5; D ambiguous. Trimming removed 3 bases at V and 4 bases at J, with 6 bases between. Germline values: CDR1 MNHNS, CDR2 SASEGT. This CDR3 is 12 amino acids long. The CDR3 protein is CASSEELETQYF. The CDR3 region has the DNA TGTGCCAGCAGTGAGGAGCTAGAGACCCAGTACTTC.

As for this clone: Other DNA sequences of this sample code for an identical CDR3. V usage is TRBV6-5 and J usage is TRBJ2-1; weak D call: TRBD2 (7 bases). CDR1 and CDR2 from the germline V gene are MNHEY and SVGAGI. CDR3 length: 14 residues. Trimming removed 3 bases at V and 7 bases at J, with 13 bases between. CDR3 coding DNA: TGTGCCAGCAGTTATGGACTAGGGGGGAATGAGCAGTTCTTC. Residues: CASSYGLGGNEQFF.

The rearrangement joins TRBV4-3 to TRBJ2-7; tentative D call: TRBD2 (6 bases). The CDR3 runs to 15 residues. From germline, CDR1 is LGHNA and CDR2 YSLEER. The V end lost 0 bases, the J end lost 3 bases, and 12 bases lay between the germline ends. In DNA form, the CDR3 reads TGCGCCAGCAGCCAAGACGGGGCGGGACTCTACGAGCAGTACTTC. It translates to CASSQDGAGLYEQYF.

This sequence joins TRBV5-8 and TRBJ1-1; a possible D gene is TRBD1 (6 bases). CDR3 length equals 16 residues. Germline CDR1 and CDR2: SGHTS and YDEGEE. V lost 3 bases and J lost 0, with 15 bases in between. The CDR3 loop is CASSSRTGILNTEAFF. DNA of the CDR3: TGTGCCAGCAGCTCCAGAACAGGGATTTTGAACACTGAAGCTTTCTTT.

The V and J genes are TRBV5-8 and TRBJ1-5; D not resolved. Germline V lookup: CDR1 SGHTS, CDR2 YDEGEE. Trimming took off 5 bases at V and 0 bases at J, with 12 bases between the two ends. This CDR3 is built from 15 residues. The CDR3 region is CASSPAVLSNQPQHF. DNA of the CDR3: TGTGCCAGCAGTCCGGCGGTACTTAGCAATCAGCCCCAGCATTTT.

The chain couples TRBV9 to TRBJ2-3; the match to TRBD2 covers 13 bases. Germline V gives CDR1 SGDLS, CDR2 YYNGEE. This CDR3 is 18 amino acids long. Unmatched junction bases numbered 8, after V lost 4 bases and J lost 0 bases. The CDR3, as DNA: TGTGCCAGCAGCTCCTGGACTAGCGGGAGCCTCAGCACAGATACGCAGTATTTT. Translation: CASSSWTSGSLSTDTQYF.

V and J are TRBV30 and TRBJ1-1; the D is unclear. The ends were cut back, 0 bases at V and 4 bases at J, with 9 bases in the middle. The CDR3 length is 13 residues. Germline V lookup: CDR1 GTSNPN, CDR2 SVGIG (reference sequence). CDR3 in DNA: TGTGCCTGGAGTGTACTTGACACCACTGAAGCTTTCTTT. Protein product: CAWSVLDTTEAFF.

Here the CDR3 reads CASSFPRGTGDTEAFF. The CDR3, as DNA: TGTGCCAGCAGCTTCCCTAGGGGGACAGGGGACACTGAAGCTTTCTTT. J is TRBJ1-1 and V is TRBV7-9; 10 bases map to TRBD1. CDR1 and CDR2 (germline): SEHNR, FQNEAQ (reference sequence). This CDR3 region has 16 residues. After removal of 3 bases from V and 3 bases from J, the junction contained 7 bases not matched to a gene.

The J gene is TRBJ2-1, the V gene TRBV29-1; TRBD2 aligns across 10 bases. CDR1 and CDR2 from the germline V gene are SQVTM and ANQGSEA. V dropped 2 bases and J dropped 1; count of bases not matched to a gene: 5. The CDR3 is 16 amino acids. The CDR3 loop reads CSVELLAGESYNEQFF. The CDR3 DNA sequence: TGCAGCGTTGAATTGCTAGCGGGGGAATCCTACAATGAGCAGTTCTTC.

This clone was observed a single time. The V and J genes are TRBV28 and TRBJ2-7; D perhaps matches TRBD1 (5 bases). This CDR3 is built from 17 residues. V was shortened by 2 bases and J by 3 bases, with 20 bases between the two germline ends. The germline gives CDR1 MDHEN, CDR2 SYDVKM. CDR3 amino acids: CASSLTDIKYGDYEQYF. As DNA, the CDR3 is TGTGCCAGCAGTTTAACGGACATTAAATACGGCGACTACGAGCAGTACTTC.

The CDR3 DNA reads as TGTGCCAGCAGCAGTAGGGGGATGAACACTGAAGCTTTCTTT. Translation gives CASSSRGMNTEAFF. The chain combines TRBV14 with TRBJ1-1, with a tentative D call TRBD1 (6 bases). The CDR3 has 14 residues. Trimming left V 5 bases short and J 0 bases short, with 10 bases between. CDR1 and CDR2 (germline): SGHDN, FVKESK.